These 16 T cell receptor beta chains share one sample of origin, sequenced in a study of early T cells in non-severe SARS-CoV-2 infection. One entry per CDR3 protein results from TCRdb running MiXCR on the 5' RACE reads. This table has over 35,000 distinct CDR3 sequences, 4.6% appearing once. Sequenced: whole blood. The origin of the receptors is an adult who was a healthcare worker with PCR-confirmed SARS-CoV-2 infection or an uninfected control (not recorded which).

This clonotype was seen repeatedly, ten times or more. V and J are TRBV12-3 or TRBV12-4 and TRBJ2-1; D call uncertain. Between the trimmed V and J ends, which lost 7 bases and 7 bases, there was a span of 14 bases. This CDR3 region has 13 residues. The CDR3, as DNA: TGTGCCAGCATATTTAGTACTGGGAATGAGCAGTTCTTC. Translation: CASIFSTGNEQFF.

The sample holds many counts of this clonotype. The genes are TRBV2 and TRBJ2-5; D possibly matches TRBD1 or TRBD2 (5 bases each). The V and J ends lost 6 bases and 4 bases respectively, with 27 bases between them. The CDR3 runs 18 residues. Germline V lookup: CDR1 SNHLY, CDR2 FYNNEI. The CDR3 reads CASRGVTPSPPKGETQYF. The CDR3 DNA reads TGTGCCAGCAGGGGGGTTACACCTTCCCCCCCGAAAGGAGAGACCCAGTACTTC.

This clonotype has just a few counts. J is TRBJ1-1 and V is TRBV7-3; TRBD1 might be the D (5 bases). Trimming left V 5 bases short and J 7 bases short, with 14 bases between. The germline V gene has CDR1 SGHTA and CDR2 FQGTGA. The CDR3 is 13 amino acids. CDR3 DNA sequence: TGTGCCAGCAGCCGAACGAGGGACGGTGAAGCTTTCTTT. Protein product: CASSRTRDGEAFF. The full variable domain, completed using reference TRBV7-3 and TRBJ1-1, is GAGVSQTPSNKVTEKGKYVELRCDPISGHTALYWYRQSLGQGPEFLIYFQGTGAADDSGLPNDRFFAVRPEGSVSTLKIQRTERGDSAVYLCASSRTRDGEAFFGQGTRLTVV.

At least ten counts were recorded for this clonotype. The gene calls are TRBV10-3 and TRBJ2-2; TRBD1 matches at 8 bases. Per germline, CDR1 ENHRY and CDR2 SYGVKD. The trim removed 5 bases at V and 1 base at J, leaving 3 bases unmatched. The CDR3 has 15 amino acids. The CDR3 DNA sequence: TGTGCCATCAGTCAGGACAGGGAGAACACCGGGGAGCTGTTTTTT. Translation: CAISQDRENTGELFF.

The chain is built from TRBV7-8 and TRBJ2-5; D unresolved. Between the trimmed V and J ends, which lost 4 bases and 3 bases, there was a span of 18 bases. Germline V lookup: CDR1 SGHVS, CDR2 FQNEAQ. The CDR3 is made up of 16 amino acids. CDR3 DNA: TGTGCCAGCAGCTACCTAAGGGCCGGTCTCAAAGAGACCCAGTACTTC. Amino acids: CASSYLRAGLKETQYF.

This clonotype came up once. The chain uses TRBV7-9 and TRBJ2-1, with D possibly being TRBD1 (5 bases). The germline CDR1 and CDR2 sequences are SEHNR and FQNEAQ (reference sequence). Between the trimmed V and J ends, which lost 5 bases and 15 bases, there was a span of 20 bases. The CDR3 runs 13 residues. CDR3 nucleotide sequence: TGTGCCAGCAGCCCTCAGGGTTTTGGGCCGCTGTTCTTC. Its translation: CASSPQGFGPLFF.

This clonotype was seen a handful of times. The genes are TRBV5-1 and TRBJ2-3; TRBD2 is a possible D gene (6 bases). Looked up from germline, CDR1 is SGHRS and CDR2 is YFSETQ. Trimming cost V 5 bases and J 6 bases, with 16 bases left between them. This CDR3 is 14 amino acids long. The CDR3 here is CASRGRTAVDTQYF. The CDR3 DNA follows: TGCGCCAGCAGGGGGAGGACGGCGGTTGATACGCAGTATTTT.

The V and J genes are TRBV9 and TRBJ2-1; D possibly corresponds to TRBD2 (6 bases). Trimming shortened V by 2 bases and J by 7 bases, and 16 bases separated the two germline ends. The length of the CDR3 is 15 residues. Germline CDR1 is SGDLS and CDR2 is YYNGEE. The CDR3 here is CASSVGTLVGNEQFF. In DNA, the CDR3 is TGTGCCAGCAGCGTTGGGACTCTCGTGGGGAATGAGCAGTTCTTC.

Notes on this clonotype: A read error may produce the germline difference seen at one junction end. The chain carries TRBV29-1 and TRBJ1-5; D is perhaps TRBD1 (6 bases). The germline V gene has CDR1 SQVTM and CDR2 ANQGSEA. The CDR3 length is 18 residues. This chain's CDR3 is CSVEVSTGRSSGNQPQHF. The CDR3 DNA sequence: TGTAGCGTTGAAGTTAGCACAGGGCGGTCGAGTGGCAATCAGCCCCAGCATTTT. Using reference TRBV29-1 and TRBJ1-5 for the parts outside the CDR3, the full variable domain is SAVISQKPSRDICQRGTSLTIQCQVDSQVTMMFWYRQQPGQSLTLIATANQGSEATYESGFVIDKFPISRPNLTFSTLTVSNMSPEDSSIYLCSVEVSTGRSSGNQPQHFGDGTRLSIL.

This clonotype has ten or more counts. CDR3 in amino acids: CASSDGTVQPQHF. The CDR3 nucleotides read TGTGCCAGCAGTGATGGGACAGTTCAGCCCCAGCATTTT. This chain links TRBV2 with TRBJ1-5; TRBD1 matches 7 bases. Germline CDR1 SNHLY, CDR2 FYNNEI. This CDR3 spans 13 amino acids. V shed 3 bases, J shed 6 bases, and the junction held 2 bases outside the gene matches. The whole variable domain, filled in from reference TRBV2 and TRBJ1-5, reads EPEVTQTPSHQVTQMGQEVILRCVPISNHLYFYWYRQILGQKVEFLVSFYNNEISEKSEIFDDQFSVERPDGSNFTLKIRSTKLEDSAMYFCASSDGTVQPQHFGDGTRLSIL.

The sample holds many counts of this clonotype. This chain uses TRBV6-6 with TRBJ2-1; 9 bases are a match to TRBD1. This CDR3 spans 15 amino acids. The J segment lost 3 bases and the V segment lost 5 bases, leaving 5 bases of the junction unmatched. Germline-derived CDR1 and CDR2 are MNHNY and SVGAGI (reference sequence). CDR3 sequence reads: CASSLDRGYYNEQFF. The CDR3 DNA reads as TGTGCCAGCAGTCTGGACAGGGGCTACTACAATGAGCAGTTCTTC.

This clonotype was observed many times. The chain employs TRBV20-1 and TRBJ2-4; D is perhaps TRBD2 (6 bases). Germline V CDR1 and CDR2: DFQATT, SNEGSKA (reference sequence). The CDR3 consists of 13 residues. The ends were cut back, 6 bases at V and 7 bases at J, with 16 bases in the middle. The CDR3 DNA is TGCAGTGCGTTCGGCGGGGCGGAGAACATTCAGTACTTC. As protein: CSAFGGAENIQYF.

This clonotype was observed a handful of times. CDR3 region: CASSSGGSRAYEQYF. CDR3 DNA sequence: TGTGCCAGCAGTTCCGGTGGCAGTCGAGCCTACGAGCAGTACTTC. The chain joins TRBV28 to TRBJ2-7; no firm D call. Germline V lookup: CDR1 MDHEN, CDR2 SYDVKM. The V gene lost 4 bases and the J gene lost 2 bases, with 15 bases spanning the gap. The CDR3 is made up of 15 amino acids.

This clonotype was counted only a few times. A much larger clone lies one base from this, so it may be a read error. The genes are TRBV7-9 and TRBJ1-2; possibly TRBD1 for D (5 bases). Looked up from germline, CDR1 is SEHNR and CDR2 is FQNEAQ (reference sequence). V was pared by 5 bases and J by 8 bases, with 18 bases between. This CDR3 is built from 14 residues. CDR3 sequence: CASSPRMQWGGYTF. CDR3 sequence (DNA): TGTGCCAGCAGCCCACGGATGCAGTGGGGCGGCTACACCTTC.

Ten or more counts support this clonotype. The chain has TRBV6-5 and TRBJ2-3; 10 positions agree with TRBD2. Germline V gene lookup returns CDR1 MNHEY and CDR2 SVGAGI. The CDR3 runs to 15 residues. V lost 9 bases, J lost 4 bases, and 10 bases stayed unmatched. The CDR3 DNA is TGTGCCAGTTCCGGGACTAGCGTAGCACCAGATACGCAGTATTTT. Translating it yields CASSGTSVAPDTQYF.

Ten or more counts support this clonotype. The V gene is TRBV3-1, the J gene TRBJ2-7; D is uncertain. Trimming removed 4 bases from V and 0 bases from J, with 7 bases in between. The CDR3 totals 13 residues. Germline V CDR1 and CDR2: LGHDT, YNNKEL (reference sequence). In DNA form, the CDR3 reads TGTGCCAGCAGCCCTGGAAGCTCCTACGAGCAGTACTTC. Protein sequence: CASSPGSSYEQYF.